Below are 26 T cell receptor beta chains sequenced from a single sample in a study of T cell responses to AZD1222 COVID-19 vaccine. Libraries were prepared by immunoSEQ multiplex PCR; TCRdb keeps only in-frame clonotypes and omits some of them. The sample records about 160,000 clones, 94% being singletons. The material was peripheral blood, obtained on day 0 of AZD1222 vaccination. The receptors shown here come from an adult in good health.

J is TRBJ1-5 and V is TRBV29-1; tentatively, D is TRBD1 (6 bases). The germline V gene encodes CDR1 SQVTM and CDR2 ANQGSEA. The CDR3 loop spans 14 amino acids. Trimming stripped 7 bases from V and 2 bases from J, with 15 bases between. The CDR3 region has the DNA TGCAGCGCCCTAGACAGGCTGGGCAATCAGCCCCAGCATTTT. It specifies CSALDRLGNQPQHF.

The V call is TRBV6-5, the J call TRBJ1-5; D uncertain. Germline V CDR1 and CDR2: MNHEY, SVGAGI. CDR3 length: 13 residues. V was trimmed by 8 bases and J by 1 base, leaving 9 bases between them. The CDR3 coding sequence is TGTGCCAGCCAGGCCACAAGCAATCAGCCCCAGCATTTT. Its protein product is CASQATSNQPQHF.

This clone appeared a single time. V gene TRBV2 combines with J gene TRBJ2-3; 9 bases agree with TRBD2. Germline CDR1 reads SNHLY; CDR2 reads FYNNEI. Trimming took 3 bases from V and 6 from J; bases not matched to a gene: 1. The CDR3 loop spans 13 amino acids. The CDR3 reads CASSESGRDTQYF. The CDR3 nucleotides read TGTGCCAGCAGTGAGAGCGGGAGGGATACGCAGTATTTT.

The chain recombines TRBV19 with TRBJ1-2; no clear D gene. V was pared by 6 bases and J by 2 bases, with 7 bases between. The CDR3 extends over 12 amino acids. CDR1 LNHDA and CDR2 SQIVND come from the germline V gene (reference sequence). The DNA for the CDR3 is TGTGCCAGTAGCCCCCGGAACTATGGCTACACCTTC. This translates into CASSPRNYGYTF.

The rearrangement joins TRBV2 to TRBJ2-7; D is perhaps TRBD2 (6 bases). The V end lost 4 bases, the J end lost 1 base, and 11 bases lay between the germline ends. There are 14 residues in the CDR3. The germline CDR1 and CDR2 sequences are SNHLY and FYNNEI. CDR3 sequence: CASSGGRGSYEQYV. CDR3 nucleotide sequence: TGTGCCAGCAGTGGTGGACGGGGGTCCTACGAGCAGTACGTC.

The chain joins TRBV3-1 (or the pseudogene TRBV3-2) to TRBJ2-3, with D maybe TRBD1 (5 bases). Germline assignment: CDR1 LGHDT and CDR2 YNNKEL (reference sequence). Trimming took 1 base from V and 3 from J, leaving 11 bases between them. This CDR3 contains 15 residues. CDR3 nucleotide sequence: TGTGCCAGCAGCCAAGTTGGGGCCGGAACAGATACGCAGTATTTT. This codes for CASSQVGAGTDTQYF.

This clone was recorded only once. The CDR3 reads CASSNLPRAGGPGETQYF. Written as DNA, the CDR3 is TGTGCCAGCAGCAACCTCCCCCGGGCGGGAGGGCCGGGTGAGACCCAGTACTTC. The rearrangement uses TRBV3-1 (or the pseudogene TRBV3-2) and TRBJ2-5, with 9 bases fitting TRBD2. The CDR3 totals 18 residues. Germline V gene lookup returns CDR1 LGHDT and CDR2 YNNKEL (reference sequence). Trimming at V came to 5 bases and at J to 5 bases, leaving 18 bases not matched to a gene.

The chain links TRBV7-3 to TRBJ2-1; 9 bases are a match to TRBD2. CDR3 length: 15 amino acids. Germline values: CDR1 SGHTA, CDR2 FQGTGA. After removal of 4 bases from V and 3 bases from J, the junction contained 4 bases not matched to a gene. The CDR3, as DNA: TGTGCCAGCAGCTCCAAACTAGCGGGCTACAATGAGCAGTTCTTC. The encoded protein is CASSSKLAGYNEQFF.

The chain uses TRBV28 and TRBJ1-2; tentatively, D is TRBD1 (5 bases). This CDR3 comprises 16 residues. Per the germline V gene, CDR1 is MDHEN and CDR2 is SYDVKM. V gave up 7 bases and J gave up 1 base, with 19 bases separating them. The DNA for the CDR3 is TGTGCCAGCACCCCCCAAGGCAGGGATTTTAACTATGGCTACACCTTC. It codes for CASTPQGRDFNYGYTF.

The chain carries TRBV7-9 and TRBJ2-3, with D possibly being TRBD1 (6 bases). Germline V gene sequence: CDR1 SEHNR, CDR2 FQNEAQ (reference sequence). Trimming removed 5 bases from V and 0 bases from J, with 15 bases in between. CDR3 length: 16 amino acids. The CDR3 DNA sequence: TGTGCCAGCAGCCCCCGGGGACACCTTAGCACAGATACGCAGTATTTT. This translates into CASSPRGHLSTDTQYF.

The rearrangement uses TRBV4-3 and TRBJ1-2; D possibly corresponds to TRBD1 (5 bases). The V gene's germline CDR1 is LGHNA and CDR2 YSLEER. Trimming removed 1 base from V and 2 bases from J, with 20 bases in between. The CDR3 runs to 18 residues. CDR3 coding DNA: TGCGCCAGCAGCCAAGTAAGAGACAGACAGACACTGAACTATGGCTACACCTTC. Encoded protein: CASSQVRDRQTLNYGYTF.

This rearrangement joins TRBV19 to TRBJ2-1; perhaps TRBD1 as D (6 bases). From germline, CDR1 is LNHDA and CDR2 SQIVND (reference sequence). This CDR3 is 13 amino acids long. Between the trimmed V and J ends, which lost 5 bases and 4 bases, there was a span of 9 bases. CDR3 region: CASSSTGYNEQFF. DNA of the CDR3: TGTGCCAGTAGTTCAACAGGGTACAATGAGCAGTTCTTC.

The J gene is TRBJ1-2, the V gene TRBV4-3; D is uncertain. The CDR3 is 15 amino acids. V lost 1 base to trimming and J lost 5 bases, with 14 bases between them. Germline V gene sequence: CDR1 LGHNA, CDR2 YSLEER. DNA of the CDR3: TGCGCCAGCAGCCAAGTCCGGTCCCTCATTTATGGCTACACCTTC. This codes for CASSQVRSLIYGYTF.

V is TRBV7-2 and J is TRBJ2-1, with 9 bases fitting TRBD2. The CDR3 is made up of 16 amino acids. The trim removed 0 bases at V and 5 bases at J, leaving 5 bases unmatched. Germline V gives CDR1 SGHTA, CDR2 FQGNSA. The CDR3 region is CASSLATSGPHNEQFF. The DNA of the CDR3 is TGTGCCAGCAGCTTAGCTACTAGCGGGCCCCACAATGAGCAGTTCTTC.

The V gene is TRBV19, the J gene TRBJ1-5; no definite D call. The ends were cut back, 1 base at V and 3 bases at J, with 4 bases in the middle. The CDR3 extends over 13 amino acids. Germline CDR1 LNHDA, CDR2 SQIVND (reference sequence). The CDR3 reads CASSIAVNQPQHF. CDR3 DNA: TGTGCCAGTAGTATAGCAGTCAATCAGCCCCAGCATTTT.

This rearrangement joins TRBV28 to TRBJ2-1; 7 nucleotides line up with TRBD2. The junction had 14 bases not matched to a gene; V was cut back by 5 bases and J by 7 bases. The CDR3 is made up of 16 amino acids. Germline CDR1 reads MDHEN; CDR2 reads SYDVKM. CDR3 DNA: TGTGCCAGCAGTGTTCCTGGCGGGGGTAAAGGGAATGAGCAGTTCTTC. Protein: CASSVPGGGKGNEQFF. Together with reference TRBV28 and TRBJ2-1, the CDR3 gives the full variable domain: DVKVTQSSRYLVKRTGEKVFLECVQDMDHENMFWYRQDPGLGLRLIYFSYDVKMKEKGDIPEGYSVSREKKERFSLILESASTNQTSMYLCASSVPGGGKGNEQFFGPGTRLTVL.

The chain recombines TRBV28 with TRBJ2-5; D could derive from TRBD1 or TRBD2 (6 bases each). This CDR3 region has 13 residues. Germline values: CDR1 MDHEN, CDR2 SYDVKM. V was cut by 7 bases and J by 5 bases, with 14 bases left in between. The CDR3 DNA sequence: TGTGCCAGCACCGCCCGGGGGCCCGAGACCCAGTACTTC. Translation: CASTARGPETQYF.

To note about this clone: The sample carries other DNA sequences with the same CDR3. This chain uses TRBV2 with TRBJ1-1, with 7 bases fitting TRBD1. The germline V gene has CDR1 SNHLY and CDR2 FYNNEI. The length of the CDR3 is 14 residues. V was pared by 3 bases and J by 1 base, with 2 bases of the junction left unmatched. The CDR3 coding sequence is TGTGCCAGCAGTGATCAGGGGGGGAACACTGAAGCTTTCTTT. Its translation is CASSDQGGNTEAFF. Looking up the rest from reference TRBV2 and TRBJ1-1 gives the full variable domain: EPEVTQTPSHQVTQMGQEVILRCVPISNHLYFYWYRQILGQKVEFLVSFYNNEISEKSEIFDDQFSVERPDGSNFTLKIRSTKLEDSAMYFCASSDQGGNTEAFFGQGTRLTVV.

The chain combines TRBV6-2 or TRBV6-3 with TRBJ2-2, with 9 nucleotides matching TRBD2. V gave up 4 bases and J gave up 3 bases; unmatched junction bases: 3. The CDR3 is 15 amino acids. CDR1 is MNHEY and CDR2 is SVGEGT in the germline V gene. The CDR3 DNA reads as TGTGCCAGCAGTTCCGGGACTAGCCACACCGGGGAGCTGTTTTTT. It codes for CASSSGTSHTGELFF.

J is TRBJ1-6 and V is TRBV5-4; TRBD1 might be the D (5 bases). The CDR3 sequence is 15 residues long. Looked up from germline, CDR1 is SGHNT and CDR2 is YYREEE (reference sequence). V dropped 1 base and J dropped 5 bases, with 10 bases sitting between them. This chain's CDR3 is CASSLNPGNNSPLHF. In DNA form, the CDR3 reads TGTGCCAGCAGCTTGAATCCAGGGAATAATTCACCCCTCCACTTT.

This clone was recorded once. The chain uses TRBV6-1 and TRBJ1-1; no reliable D call. The CDR3 consists of 14 residues. Germline CDR1 reads MNHNS; CDR2 reads SASEGT. The V gene lost 0 bases and the J gene lost 11 bases, with 16 bases spanning the gap. CDR3 in DNA: TGTGCCAGCAGTGAAGCACCAGGAACCCTGTTCGCTTTCTTT. Protein product: CASSEAPGTLFAFF.

Regarding this clone: The sample contains more than one DNA sequence encoding this CDR3. The J gene is TRBJ2-5, the V gene TRBV20-1, with D hard to call. CDR3 length: 10 residues. Germline assignment: CDR1 DFQATT and CDR2 SNEGSKA (reference sequence). The V end was cut by 3 bases, the J end by 5 bases, with 4 bases between. The CDR3 is CSASGETQYF. For the CDR3, the DNA is TGCAGTGCTAGCGGGGAGACCCAGTACTTC.

This clone turned up a few times. The chain links TRBV5-1 to TRBJ1-4, with D tentatively TRBD1 (6 bases). V dropped 4 bases and J dropped 12 bases, with 13 bases sitting between them. Germline CDR1 SGHRS, CDR2 YFSETQ. This CDR3 has 12 amino acids. CDR3 protein: CASSTQGRELFF. CDR3 DNA sequence: TGCGCCAGCAGCACCCAGGGGAGGGAACTGTTTTTT.

The chain links TRBV19 to TRBJ1-1, with 8 bases identical to TRBD1. CDR1 and CDR2 from the germline V gene are LNHDA and SQIVND (reference sequence). This CDR3 contains 17 residues. Trimming removed 1 base from V and 2 bases from J; junction bases left unmatched: 9. The CDR3 spells CASSIVGTGIGNTEAFF. The CDR3 DNA follows: TGTGCCAGTAGTATAGTAGGGACAGGCATCGGAAACACTGAAGCTTTCTTT. Full variable domain (rest looked up from reference TRBV19 and TRBJ1-1): DGGITQSPKYLFRKEGQNVTLSCEQNLNHDAMYWYRQDPGQGLRLIYYSQIVNDFQKGDIAEGYSVSREKKESFPLTVTSAQKNPTAFYLCASSIVGTGIGNTEAFFGQGTRLTVV.

The chain carries TRBV2 and TRBJ1-1; D ambiguous. V was shortened by 6 bases and J by 1 base, with 15 bases between the two germline ends. The CDR3 sequence is 15 residues long. CDR1 is SNHLY and CDR2 is FYNNEI in the germline V gene. CDR3 DNA: TGTGCCAGCAGATTCCAGCCTACTTCGAACACTGAAGCTTTCTTT. Residues: CASRFQPTSNTEAFF.

The V gene is TRBV19, the J gene TRBJ1-2; no definite D call. CDR3 length: 13 residues. V shed 7 bases and J shed 3 bases, with 12 bases lying between them. Germline CDR1 LNHDA, CDR2 SQIVND (reference sequence). Written as DNA, the CDR3 is TGTGCCAGTATAAGCGACGGGGACTATGGCTACACCTTC. Residues: CASISDGDYGYTF. The whole variable domain, remainder taken from reference TRBV19 and TRBJ1-2, is DGGITQSPKYLFRKEGQNVTLSCEQNLNHDAMYWYRQDPGQGLRLIYYSQIVNDFQKGDIAEGYSVSREKKESFPLTVTSAQKNPTAFYLCASISDGDYGYTFGSGTRLTVV.